This TCR beta chain was observed in a study of OX40 agonist ivuxolimab in advanced cancers. General observations from the study: The study found among the lowest clonal expansion in partial responders at 0.1-3.0 mg/kg. CD4+ and CD8+ blood T cells expanded clonally by week 6 at 0.1 to 3.0 mg/kg. The mean number of expanded clones was higher in CD8+ T cells than in CD4+.

Using immunoSEQ multiplex PCR, the repertoire was profiled, and TCRdb retains in-frame clones only, with some absent. The sample holds just under 80,000 clones, around 89% seen once. Of note for this clone: The antigen is unknown.

This sequence was found in an adult with an advanced solid tumor such as melanoma, head and neck, liver or kidney cancer. This specimen consisted of CD4+ or CD8+ T cells sorted from blood, obtained in a trial of the OX40 agonist ivuxolimab.

The CDR3 reads CASSSITGTNQPQHF. Written as DNA, the CDR3 is TGTGCCAGCAGTTCAATAACCGGGACAAATCAGCCCCAGCATTTT. The chain has TRBV27 and TRBJ1-5, with D tentatively TRBD1 (6 bases). Germline V gene sequence: CDR1 MNHEY, CDR2 SMNVEV (reference sequence). This CDR3 spans 15 amino acids. Trimming left V 4 bases short and J 4 bases short, with 14 bases between.